The clone carrying this TCR beta chain was found a few times. V dropped 1 base and J dropped 2 bases, with 6 bases sitting between them. From germline, CDR1 is LNHNV and CDR2 YYDKDF (reference sequence). CDR3 length equals 15 residues. The data were obtained in a study of long-term antiretroviral therapy in people with HIV. Study-level information: Specimens dating back about a decade before the 2015 immediate-ART recommendation are the oldest included.

Version v3.0 of the immunoSEQ assay ran at survey level. Assay: immunoSEQ multiplex PCR; the TCRdb copy retains only in-frame clones and omits some. The sample has 20,000 to 30,000 clones, around 80% seen once. This chain links TRBV15 with TRBJ2-6, with no clear D. This TCR came from a man younger than 30 with HIV. The sequencing used unsorted PBMCs, collected 3 years after starting antiretroviral therapy. The CDR3 DNA reads as TGTGCCACCAGCAGAGCGGCGGCTGGGGCCAACGTCCTGACTTTC. Amino acids: CATSRAAAGANVLTF.